Listed below are T cell receptor beta chains from one sample, sequenced in a study of T cell changes during pregnancy in multiple sclerosis. Assay used: immunoSEQ multiplex PCR; TCRdb lists only in-frame clones, some missing. There are tens of thousands of clones in the sample; 85% to 95% occur only once, and approximately 0.99% lies in the top ten. The material was peripheral blood, obtained in the first trimester of pregnancy. These receptors were obtained from a female donor with multiple sclerosis, enrolled in a pregnancy study. The CDR3 runs from the conserved cysteine through the conserved F or W. D genes are given only for firm matches. Rows may omit the clone size; those that give it use once, few, many or a size class.

v_call	j_call	clone_size	d_call	cdr3_aa	cdr3_nt
TRBV21-1	TRBJ2-5	NA	NA	CASSRLRAGRVKETQYF	TGTGCCAGCAGCAGACTCCGAGCGGGGAGGGTTAAAGAGACCCAGTACTTC
TRBV7-3	TRBJ2-3	NA	TRBD2	CASSLTSGSTDTQYF	TGTGCCAGCAGCCTGACTAGCGGGAGCACGGATACGCAGTATTTT
TRBV27	TRBJ2-7	NA	NA	CASSPGLHYEQYF	TGTGCCAGCAGCCCGGGACTTCACTACGAGCAGTACTTC
TRBV2	TRBJ1-5	NA	TRBD1	CASRQNRGDYQPQHF	TGTGCCAGCAGACAGAACAGGGGGGATTATCAGCCCCAGCATTTT
TRBV5-1	TRBJ1-4	NA	NA	CASSPDTDATNEKLFF	TGCGCCAGCAGCCCGGACACGGATGCAACTAATGAAAAACTGTTTTTT
TRBV4-1	TRBJ1-1	few	NA	CASRPLYRESTEAFF	TGCGCCAGCAGGCCTCTATACAGGGAGTCCACTGAAGCTTTCTTT
TRBV10-1	TRBJ2-4	NA	NA	CASSSSTVAKNIQYF	TGCGCCAGCAGTAGTTCTACAGTAGCCAAAAACATTCAGTACTTC
TRBV7-3	TRBJ1-1	NA	NA	CASSRSMNTEAFF	TGTGCCAGCAGTCGGAGCATGAACACTGAAGCTTTCTTT
TRBV15	TRBJ1-2	NA	TRBD1	CATSSQGADYGYTF	TGTGCCACCAGCAGCCAGGGGGCGGACTATGGCTACACCTTC
TRBV9	TRBJ2-1	once	TRBD1	CASSVGGGTGGYEQFF	TGTGCCAGCAGCGTAGGAGGAGGGACAGGGGGATATGAGCAGTTCTTC
TRBV7-9	TRBJ2-1	NA	TRBD2	CASSYSVAGEGNEQFF	TGTGCCAGCAGCTATAGTGTAGCGGGAGAGGGCAATGAGCAGTTCTTC
TRBV25-1	TRBJ1-5	NA	NA	CASSGPGEAGTRHF	TGTGCCAGCAGCGGTCCCGGGGAGGCAGGGACTAGGCATTTT
TRBV6-1	TRBJ2-7	NA	NA	CASMHTGDFYEQYF	TGTGCCAGCATGCACACAGGAGACTTCTACGAGCAGTACTTC
TRBV21-1	TRBJ2-4	NA	NA	CASSKGTSGNQRAKNIQYF	TGTGCCAGCAGCAAAGGCACCAGCGGGAACCAACGAGCCAAAAACATTCAGTACTTC
TRBV5-4	TRBJ2-5	NA	NA	CASSLGGQAEETQYF	TGTGCCAGCAGCTTGGGGGGGCAGGCCGAAGAGACCCAGTACTTC
TRBV14	TRBJ2-2	NA	NA	CASSQDPSSNTGELFF	TGTGCCAGCAGCCAAGACCCTAGCTCTAACACCGGGGAGCTGTTTTTT
TRBV6-6	TRBJ2-2	once	TRBD1	CASSYRGPGELFF	TGTGCCAGCAGTTACAGGGGGCCGGGGGAGCTGTTTTTT
TRBV2	TRBJ1-4	NA	NA	CASNVGGFEKLFF	TGTGCCAGCAATGTAGGAGGGTTTGAAAAACTGTTTTTT
TRBV5-1	TRBJ2-1	once	TRBD2	CASSLDGGGAWNEQFF	TGCGCCAGCAGCTTGGACGGCGGGGGGGCGTGGAATGAGCAGTTCTTC
TRBV28	TRBJ2-2	NA	TRBD1	CASSPPGQINTGELFF	TGTGCCAGCAGTCCCCCGGGACAGATAAACACCGGGGAGCTGTTTTTT
TRBV7-8	TRBJ2-1	NA	TRBD1	CASSSWTGRDEQFF	TGTGCCAGCAGCTCCTGGACAGGTCGGGATGAGCAGTTCTTC
TRBV7-6	TRBJ2-3	NA	NA	CASSFPQTDTQYF	TGTGCCAGCAGCTTCCCACAAACAGATACGCAGTATTTT
TRBV13	TRBJ1-3	NA	NA	CASSPRGDSGNTIYF	TGTGCCAGCAGCCCCCGGGGGGACTCTGGAAACACCATATATTTT
TRBV6-6	TRBJ2-2	NA	TRBD2	CASRGRGDTGELFF	TGTGCCAGTCGAGGGCGGGGGGACACCGGGGAGCTGTTTTTT
TRBV9	TRBJ2-2	NA	TRBD2	CASSVEVAGEIGELFF	TGTGCCAGCAGCGTAGAGGTAGCGGGAGAGATCGGGGAGCTGTTTTTT
TRBV19	TRBJ2-3	NA	TRBD2	CASDTSGRSTDTQYF	TGTGCCAGTGATACTAGCGGGAGGAGCACAGATACGCAGTATTTT
TRBV4-3	TRBJ1-2	once	NA	CASSQDRKPRTDYGYTF	TGCGCCAGCAGCCAAGATCGGAAACCGAGGACTGACTATGGCTACACCTTC
TRBV6-6	TRBJ2-1	once	TRBD2	CASSTYAGGPYNEQFF	TGTGCCAGCAGTACCTACGCGGGAGGGCCCTACAATGAGCAGTTCTTC
TRBV18	TRBJ2-5	NA	NA	CASSPGVYQETQYF	TGTGCCAGCTCGCCCGGGGTGTACCAAGAGACCCAGTACTTC
TRBV5-1	TRBJ1-5	NA	NA	CASSPGGGEINQPQHF	TGCGCCAGCAGCCCGGGGGGTGGGGAAATCAATCAGCCCCAGCATTTT
TRBV30	TRBJ2-7	NA	TRBD2	CAWTSGRSLEQYF	TGTGCCTGGACTAGCGGGAGATCTTTGGAGCAGTACTTC
TRBV6-5	TRBJ1-2	NA	TRBD1	CASSGGTAHGYTF	TGTGCCAGCAGTGGGGGGACAGCTCATGGCTACACCTTC
TRBV19	TRBJ2-5	NA	TRBD1	CASSGTGTGEETQYF	TGTGCCAGTAGTGGTACCGGGACAGGGGAAGAGACCCAGTACTTC
TRBV14	TRBJ1-1	NA	TRBD1	CASSQGGPEAFF	TGTGCCAGCAGTCAGGGGGGCCCTGAAGCTTTCTTT
TRBV6-1	TRBJ1-1	NA	NA	CASAVNTEAFF	TGTGCCAGCGCGGTGAACACTGAAGCTTTCTTT
TRBV18	TRBJ1-2	NA	TRBD1	CASSPDRTYGYTF	TGTGCCAGCTCACCGGACAGGACCTATGGCTACACCTTC
TRBV27	TRBJ1-1	NA	NA	CASSSPQGNAEAFF	TGTGCCAGCAGTTCACCACAGGGAAACGCTGAAGCTTTCTTT
TRBV4-2	TRBJ2-7	NA	NA	CASSQTRYYEQYF	TGTGCCAGCAGCCAAACGCGTTACTACGAGCAGTACTTC
TRBV5-1	TRBJ1-1	NA	TRBD1	CASRTGTENTEAFF	TGCGCCAGCAGAACCGGGACAGAGAACACTGAAGCTTTCTTT
TRBV18	TRBJ2-7	NA	TRBD2	CASSPPAGGPDSYEQYF	TGTGCCAGCTCACCACCAGCGGGGGGCCCCGACTCCTACGAGCAGTACTTC
TRBV9	TRBJ2-7	NA	NA	CASSVEPRHEQYF	TGTGCCAGCAGCGTAGAACCCAGGCACGAGCAGTACTTC
TRBV7-2	TRBJ2-7	once	TRBD2	CASSPQRGVSEQYF	TGTGCCAGCAGCCCCCAGCGGGGGGTTTCCGAGCAGTACTTC
TRBV6-4	TRBJ1-1	NA	NA	CASSDYRGTRAFF	TGTGCCAGCAGTGACTATCGGGGGACGAGGGCTTTCTTT
TRBV7-3	TRBJ2-1	NA	NA	CASSKLPGDQGGEQFF	TGTGCCAGCAGCAAACTGCCAGGGGATCAAGGCGGTGAGCAGTTCTTC
TRBV18	TRBJ2-2	NA	TRBD1	CASSLQGAPNTGELFF	TGTGCCAGCTCACTACAGGGGGCGCCTAACACCGGGGAGCTGTTTTTT